This paragraph reports one T cell receptor beta chain. These data originate in a study of T-cell reconstitution after alpha-beta-depleted transplantation in children. Unique molecular identifiers featured in how the TCRbeta library was prepared. From the PCR reads, TCRdb called clonotypes with MiXCR, one entry per CDR3 protein. The table shows approximately 400,000 distinct CDR3 sequences, with about a tenth occurring only once. The germline V gene encodes CDR1 SGHTA and CDR2 FQGNSA. V was pared by 5 bases and J by 7 bases, with 6 bases of the junction left unmatched. The CDR3 contains 14 residues. The chain carries TRBV7-2 and TRBJ2-5, with 11 bases fitting TRBD1. This material consisted of PBMCs from the stem cell graft donor, taken from the stem cell graft. The sequence was collected from a human donor who donated a stem cell graft to a child with acute myeloid leukemia. CDR3 region: CASSAGQGEGTQYF. Written as DNA, the CDR3 is TGTGCCAGCAGCGCGGGACAGGGGGAAGGGACCCAGTACTTC.